This is a list of T cell receptor beta chains from one sample in a study of blood T cell repertoires in COVID-19. Sequenced by immunoSEQ multiplex PCR; TCRdb stores in-frame clones only, minus some. The sample includes about 92,000 clones, roughly 89% of them seen just once. The sample taken for sequencing was peripheral blood. The receptors come from a woman aged 55-70 years with COVID-19, enrolled during active disease. Both conserved end residues are part of each CDR3. The D gene is left open where the match is weak. Size is stated for part of the rows, as once, few or many counts, or as a class when the clone is expanded.

D gene: TRBD1; clone size: NA; V gene: TRBV5-4; J gene: TRBJ1-2; CDR3 protein: CASNLEAGGVHYGYTF; CDR3 DNA: TGTGCCAGCAACCTGGAGGCAGGGGGCGTTCACTATGGCTACACCTTC
D gene: NA; clone size: NA; V gene: TRBV7-2; J gene: TRBJ1-2; CDR3 protein: CASSSLAGRGYTF; CDR3 DNA: TGTGCCAGCAGCTCTTTGGCGGGGAGAGGCTACACCTTC
D gene: NA; clone size: NA; V gene: TRBV4-2; J gene: TRBJ1-1; CDR3 protein: CASSPMGRDEAFF; CDR3 DNA: TGTGCCAGCAGCCCCATGGGGAGGGATGAAGCTTTCTTT
D gene: NA; clone size: NA; V gene: TRBV5-5; J gene: TRBJ2-1; CDR3 protein: CASSLGGDEQFF; CDR3 DNA: TGTGCCAGCAGCTTAGGCGGCGATGAGCAGTTCTTC
D gene: TRBD1; clone size: NA; V gene: TRBV7-9; J gene: TRBJ1-1; CDR3 protein: CASSPRDRTEAFF; CDR3 DNA: TGTGCCAGCAGCCCAAGGGACAGGACTGAAGCTTTCTTT
D gene: NA; clone size: once; V gene: TRBV29-1; J gene: TRBJ2-3; CDR3 protein: CSIRDFTDTQYF; CDR3 DNA: TGCAGCATAAGGGACTTCACAGATACGCAGTATTTT
D gene: NA; clone size: NA; V gene: TRBV18; J gene: TRBJ1-6; CDR3 protein: CASSPEAGSSPLHF; CDR3 DNA: TGTGCCAGCTCACCAGAAGCAGGAAGCTCACCCCTCCACTTT
D gene: NA; clone size: NA; V gene: TRBV6-6; J gene: TRBJ1-1; CDR3 protein: CASSSPSNTEAFF; CDR3 DNA: TGTGCCAGCAGTTCTCCCAGTAACACTGAAGCTTTCTTT
D gene: NA; clone size: once; V gene: TRBV4-2; J gene: TRBJ2-7; CDR3 protein: CASSLGPGTLYEQYF; CDR3 DNA: TGTGCCAGCAGCCTCGGTCCAGGGACACTCTACGAGCAGTACTTC
D gene: NA; clone size: NA; V gene: TRBV30; J gene: TRBJ1-6; CDR3 protein: CAWSGQAHSPLHF; CDR3 DNA: TGTGCCTGGAGTGGACAGGCTCATTCACCCCTCCACTTT
D gene: TRBD1; clone size: NA; V gene: TRBV19; J gene: TRBJ1-1; CDR3 protein: CASSIQGAPLFTEAFF; CDR3 DNA: TGTGCCAGTAGTATACAGGGGGCTCCCCTGTTCACTGAAGCTTTCTTT
D gene: TRBD2; clone size: NA; V gene: TRBV13; J gene: TRBJ2-3; CDR3 protein: CASSHPGRGATTDTQYF; CDR3 DNA: TGTGCCAGCAGCCATCCAGGGCGGGGGGCGACCACAGATACGCAGTATTTT
D gene: NA; clone size: NA; V gene: TRBV21-1; J gene: TRBJ2-5; CDR3 protein: CASSKKKPGGTGPQETQYF; CDR3 DNA: TGTGCCAGCAGCAAAAAAAAACCCGGGGGGACAGGACCCCAAGAGACCCAGTACTTC
D gene: TRBD2; clone size: NA; V gene: TRBV5-1; J gene: TRBJ2-5; CDR3 protein: CASSLALAGAQETQYF; CDR3 DNA: TGCGCCAGCAGCTTGGCTCTAGCGGGGGCCCAAGAGACCCAGTACTTC
D gene: NA; clone size: NA; V gene: TRBV27; J gene: TRBJ2-6; CDR3 protein: CASSSKPSSGANVLTF; CDR3 DNA: TGTGCCAGCAGTTCTAAGCCGAGCTCTGGGGCCAACGTCCTGACTTTC
D gene: NA; clone size: NA; V gene: TRBV28; J gene: TRBJ1-6; CDR3 protein: CASTPSRVAHNSPLHF; CDR3 DNA: TGTGCCAGCACCCCCAGCAGGGTGGCTCATAATTCACCCCTCCACTTT
D gene: TRBD1; clone size: NA; V gene: TRBV5-1; J gene: TRBJ1-1; CDR3 protein: CASSRTGQNTEAFF; CDR3 DNA: TGCGCCAGCAGTAGGACAGGTCAGAACACTGAAGCTTTCTTT
D gene: TRBD1; clone size: NA; V gene: TRBV2; J gene: TRBJ1-2; CDR3 protein: CASSGDRNYGYTF; CDR3 DNA: TGTGCCAGCAGTGGGGACAGGAACTATGGCTACACCTTC
D gene: TRBD2; clone size: NA; V gene: TRBV24-1; J gene: TRBJ2-3; CDR3 protein: CATSVSGGAGTQYF; CDR3 DNA: TGTGCCACCAGTGTCAGCGGGGGGGCCGGTACGCAGTATTTT
D gene: NA; clone size: NA; V gene: TRBV6-5; J gene: TRBJ1-2; CDR3 protein: CASSYSRTDNYGYTF; CDR3 DNA: TGTGCCAGCAGTTACTCTAGGACAGATAACTATGGCTACACCTTC
D gene: NA; clone size: NA; V gene: TRBV3-1/TRBV3-2; J gene: TRBJ1-5; CDR3 protein: CASSLGGVQPQHF; CDR3 DNA: TGTGCCAGCAGCCTGGGAGGGGTTCAGCCCCAGCATTTT
D gene: TRBD1; clone size: NA; V gene: TRBV4-2; J gene: TRBJ1-1; CDR3 protein: CASSRTGAGTEAFF; CDR3 DNA: TGTGCCAGCAGCCGTACAGGGGCGGGCACTGAAGCTTTCTTT
D gene: TRBD1; clone size: NA; V gene: TRBV7-2; J gene: TRBJ1-2; CDR3 protein: CASSWGQGTPGYTF; CDR3 DNA: TGTGCCAGCAGCTGGGGACAGGGAACCCCTGGCTACACCTTC